These 4 T cell receptor beta chains share one sample of origin, sequenced in a study of T cell changes during pregnancy in multiple sclerosis. The method was immunoSEQ multiplex PCR; TCRdb's version includes in-frame clones alone and lacks a portion of them. The sample records 100,000 or so clones, 90% to 95% being singletons. Sequencing used peripheral blood, obtained before pregnancy. These receptors originate from a female donor with multiple sclerosis, enrolled in a pregnancy study.

The DNA for the CDR3 is TGTGCCAGCAGTTCACTAGCGGGAGCCGAGCAGTTCTTC. It translates to CASSSLAGAEQFF. This sequence joins TRBV6-6 and TRBJ2-1; 11 bases line up with TRBD2. Germline trimming cut 4 bases from V and 10 bases from J; bases unmatched to any gene: 3. The CDR3 contains 13 residues. Looked up from germline, CDR1 is MNHNY and CDR2 is SVGAGI (reference sequence).

The chain has TRBV9 and TRBJ1-6; D not resolved. V gave up 6 bases and J gave up 7 bases, with 11 bases separating them. The length of the CDR3 is 13 residues. Germline values: CDR1 SGDLS, CDR2 YYNGEE. CDR3 region: CASKSTENSPLHF. In DNA, the CDR3 is TGTGCCAGCAAGAGCACGGAGAATTCACCCCTCCACTTT.

The rearrangement links TRBV19 to TRBJ1-2; D is undetermined. The CDR3 has 14 amino acids. Per germline, CDR1 LNHDA and CDR2 SQIVND (reference sequence). The V and J ends lost 3 bases and 4 bases respectively, with 12 bases between them. The CDR3 loop is CASSIGSSLYGYTF. The CDR3, as DNA: TGTGCCAGTAGTATTGGCAGTTCCCTCTATGGCTACACCTTC. Variable domain in full (rest from reference TRBV19 and TRBJ1-2): DGGITQSPKYLFRKEGQNVTLSCEQNLNHDAMYWYRQDPGQGLRLIYYSQIVNDFQKGDIAEGYSVSREKKESFPLTVTSAQKNPTAFYLCASSIGSSLYGYTFGSGTRLTVV.

The chain has TRBV5-4 and TRBJ2-7, with 7 bases matching TRBD1. Germline V CDR1 and CDR2: SGHNT, YYREEE (reference sequence). The junction had 5 bases not matched to a gene; V was cut back by 3 bases and J by 2 bases. The CDR3 spans 14 residues. The CDR3 sequence is CASSSRQGAYEQYF. The CDR3 coding sequence is TGTGCCAGCAGCTCGCGCCAGGGGGCCTACGAGCAGTACTTC.